The TCR beta chain under discussion was sequenced for a study of OX40 agonist ivuxolimab in advanced cancers. Produced via immunoSEQ multiplex PCR; TCRdb's table is partial and in-frame only. Of nearly 55,000 clones in the sample, just under 85% were seen once. The source is an adult with an advanced solid tumor such as melanoma, head and neck, liver or kidney cancer. The sequences come from CD4+ or CD8+ T cells sorted from blood, collected in a trial of the OX40 agonist ivuxolimab.

The CDR3 sequence: CASSYVISGDQPQHF. The CDR3, as DNA: TGTGCCAGCAGTTACGTCATCTCTGGTGATCAGCCCCAGCATTTT. This chain uses TRBV6-5 with TRBJ1-5; D gene unclear. The CDR3 sequence is 15 residues long. V lost 2 bases and J 5 bases, leaving 13 bases between the germline ends. Germline V gene sequence: CDR1 MNHEY, CDR2 SVGAGI.